Listed here are 9 T cell receptor beta chains from one sample, sequenced in a study of cytomegalovirus exposure and HLA in healthy donors. The PCR made use of 60 Vbeta and 13 Jbeta primers. Profiled with immunoSEQ multiplex PCR; TCRdb holds only in-frame clones, not every one. The sample lists under 150,000 clones; roughly four fifths were seen once. Sequences were obtained from PBMCs. These receptors all come from a woman aged 45-65 years in good health and CMV-seronegative.

The genes are TRBV9 and TRBJ2-1; D perhaps matches TRBD2 (6 bases). The V and J ends lost 0 bases and 0 bases respectively, with 22 bases between them. The CDR3 runs to 20 residues. Germline CDR1 reads SGDLS; CDR2 reads YYNGEE. CDR3 residues: CASSVVPPLLAESSYNEQFF. CDR3 sequence (DNA): TGTGCCAGCAGCGTAGTCCCCCCACTTTTAGCGGAAAGCTCCTACAATGAGCAGTTCTTC.

The rearrangement uses TRBV6-4 and TRBJ2-1; 9 bases fit TRBD2. With 3 bases clipped from V and 6 bases from J, the junction kept 6 bases outside the gene matches. The CDR3 consists of 15 residues. Germline V gives CDR1 MRHNA, CDR2 SNTAGT. The CDR3 region has the DNA TGTGCCAGCAGTGATTCAGCGGGGGGTGCCAATGAGCAGTTCTTC. This translates into CASSDSAGGANEQFF.

The V and J genes are TRBV7-2 and TRBJ1-4; D possibly corresponds to TRBD1 (5 bases). Trimming took off 5 bases at V and 10 bases at J, with 17 bases between the two ends. The CDR3 contains 14 residues. The germline V gene has CDR1 SGHTA and CDR2 FQGNSA. CDR3 nucleotides: TGTGCCAGCAGCAACACCCCGAGGGGAGGAAAACTGTTTTTT. Its translation: CASSNTPRGGKLFF.

The gene calls are TRBV5-4 and TRBJ2-7; TRBD1 matches at 7 bases. Germline V gene sequence: CDR1 SGHNT, CDR2 YYREEE (reference sequence). The CDR3 totals 16 residues. The junction had 8 bases not matched to a gene; V was cut back by 0 bases and J by 2 bases. The CDR3 DNA sequence: TGTGCCAGCAGCTTGGGGGGACAGCAAAACCCCTACGAGCAGTACTTC. Translated, it gives CASSLGGQQNPYEQYF.

The chain is built from TRBV10-2 and TRBJ2-7, with D possibly TRBD1 on 5 matching bases. The germline V gene encodes CDR1 WSHSY and CDR2 SAAADI. There are 12 residues in the CDR3. Trimming pared 5 bases from V and 4 bases from J, leaving 9 bases between. CDR3 coding DNA: TGCGCCAGCAGTTCACAGGCTTACGAGCAGTACTTC. Translated: CASSSQAYEQYF.

This chain uses TRBV6-5 with TRBJ1-1; possible D gene TRBD1, 6 bases. CDR1 is MNHEY, CDR2 SVGAGI, per germline. The CDR3 has 14 residues. V lost 6 bases and J lost 6, with 17 bases in between. The CDR3, as DNA: TGTGCCAGCAGGGGGACAACTCGCGTCGCTGAAGCTTTCTTT. This translates into CASRGTTRVAEAFF.

The chain uses TRBV28 and TRBJ2-1; D uncertain. CDR1 and CDR2 from the germline V gene are MDHEN and SYDVKM. V gave up 8 bases and J gave up 7 bases, with 21 bases separating them. This CDR3 is built from 15 residues. The CDR3 sequence is CASLRRLPLGNEQFF. The CDR3 DNA reads TGTGCCAGCCTTAGACGACTCCCTCTTGGGAATGAGCAGTTCTTC.

The chain is built from TRBV14 and TRBJ1-1; D might be TRBD1 (5 bases). Germline CDR1 is SGHDN and CDR2 is FVKESK. Trimming left V 0 bases short and J 3 bases short, with 11 bases between. The CDR3 is 15 amino acids. CDR3 sequence: CASSQDAGWYTEAFF. The DNA of the CDR3 is TGTGCCAGCAGCCAAGATGCAGGGTGGTACACTGAAGCTTTCTTT.

Notes on this clone: One end of the junction is discordant with germline, which a read error may explain. The V call is TRBV7-9, the J call TRBJ1-2; 10 bases are a match to TRBD1. The CDR3 length is 16 residues. Per the germline V gene, CDR1 is SEHNR and CDR2 is FQNEAQ (reference sequence). CDR3: CSSSLSRGQGDYGYTF. DNA for the CDR3: TGTTCCAGCAGCTTATCCCGTGGACAGGGGGACTATGGCTACACCTTC.